This passage covers 17 T cell receptor beta chains from one sample sequenced in a study of response to subunit inactivated influenza vaccine (dated by TCRdb to between 2018 and 2020). Library preparation used RT-PCR. The sequencing machine was an Illumina HiSeq 2500. TCRdb reanalyzed the raw reads on its own, using fastp at Q25 for trimming and MiXCR for clone calling, and kept in-frame beta chains. Rows merge per CDR3 protein into single entries with the most common DNA and genes. A total of about 700,000 distinct CDR3 sequences appear in this sample, around 15% of them only once. 7.5% to 8% of the sample comes from the top ten. The input for sequencing was PBMCs from blood, taken approximately 15 days before vaccination. The receptors stem from a man aged 50-60 years who received an inactivated influenza vaccine. Donor details come from another sample of the same person, matched by shared clones.

The chain is built from TRBV20-1 and TRBJ2-1; no firm D call. This CDR3 spans 15 amino acids. The germline V gene encodes CDR1 DFQATT and CDR2 SNEGSKA (reference sequence). Trimming took off 3 bases at V and 1 base at J, with 13 bases between the two ends. CDR3: CSASGSGFSYNEQFF. The CDR3 nucleotides read TGCAGTGCTAGCGGCTCCGGGTTTTCCTACAATGAGCAGTTCTTC.

The chain is built from TRBV7-9 and TRBJ2-2; possibly TRBD2 for D (6 bases). Germline V lookup: CDR1 SEHNR, CDR2 FQNEAQ (reference sequence). The CDR3 runs 17 residues. The V end was cut by 1 base, the J end by 4 bases, with 16 bases between. The CDR3, as DNA: TGTGCCAGCAGCTTAGTAGGCGGTGCGGGGAGCACCGGGGAGCTGTTTTTT. Translated: CASSLVGGAGSTGELFF.

This clonotype has only a few counts. The chain recombines TRBV20-1 with TRBJ2-3, with 7 bases that match TRBD1. The CDR3 extends over 13 amino acids. Germline V gene lookup returns CDR1 DFQATT and CDR2 SNEGSKA (reference sequence). V lost 5 bases and J lost 3; bases outside the gene matches: 5. CDR3 DNA sequence: TGCAGTGCTGCCGGGACAGCAACAGATACGCAGTATTTT. Residues: CSAAGTATDTQYF.

This clonotype was seen more than once but under ten times. The chain carries TRBV20-1 and TRBJ2-7; D is possibly TRBD2 (6 bases). The germline V and J ends were trimmed by 6 bases and 7 bases, with 19 bases remaining between them. The CDR3 contains 13 residues. Germline V gene lookup returns CDR1 DFQATT and CDR2 SNEGSKA (reference sequence). DNA of the CDR3: TGCAGTGCCCATCGGGACCGGGCGGGAGAGCAGTACTTC. This codes for CSAHRDRAGEQYF.

This clonotype was picked up many times. This sequence joins TRBV21-1 and TRBJ2-7; TRBD1, as called in the table, went unchecked against the DNA. TRBV21-1 is assigned pseudogene status. The CDR3 runs to 13 residues. The CDR3 region has the DNA TGTGCCAGCAGCAAAAGGGCGGCCTACGAGCAGTACTTC. Its protein product is CASSKRAAYEQYF.

The gene calls are TRBV5-1 and TRBJ2-7, with unresolved D. The V gene's germline CDR1 is SGHRS and CDR2 YFSETQ. V lost 1 base to trimming and J lost 4 bases, with 3 bases between them. There are 11 residues in the CDR3. The CDR3, as DNA: TGCGCCAGCAGCTTGATGTACGAGCAGTACTTC. This encodes CASSLMYEQYF.

The gene calls are TRBV5-5 and TRBJ2-1, with a weak D call TRBD1 (6 bases). The CDR3 length is 18 residues. Between the trimmed V and J ends, which lost 3 bases and 3 bases, there was a span of 22 bases. Germline CDR1 SGHKS, CDR2 YYEKEE (reference sequence). The CDR3 region has the DNA TGTGCCAGCAGCTCCGGACAGCTTCGTCACGCTATCTACAATGAGCAGTTCTTC. Translation gives CASSSGQLRHAIYNEQFF.

This clonotype was picked up a small number of times. The chain has TRBV9 and TRBJ2-1; the D is unclear. Germline V gene lookup returns CDR1 SGDLS and CDR2 YYNGEE. Trimming removed 3 bases from V and 9 bases from J, with 10 bases in between. The length of the CDR3 is 12 residues. CDR3 in amino acids: CASSGDMVEQFF. The CDR3, as DNA: TGTGCCAGCAGCGGCGACATGGTTGAGCAGTTCTTC.

This clonotype was seen ten or more times. This chain uses TRBV12-3 or TRBV12-4 with TRBJ2-7; D is unresolved. The CDR3 is 16 amino acids. Deletions cut 7 bases from V and 1 base from J, with 20 bases between. The CDR3 DNA reads TGTGCCAGCACCGTTGTCGGCGATCGGATATCCTACGAGCAGTACTTC. Its protein product is CASTVVGDRISYEQYF.

Many counts were recorded for this clonotype. The chain couples TRBV5-1 to TRBJ1-4; D ambiguous. The CDR3 sequence is 12 residues long. The germline CDR1 and CDR2 sequences are SGHRS and YFSETQ. V was cut by 0 bases and J by 8 bases, with 5 bases left in between. This chain's CDR3 is CASSLDGEKLFF. CDR3 coding DNA: TGCGCCAGCAGCTTGGATGGGGAAAAACTGTTTTTT. Full variable domain (rest looked up from reference TRBV5-1 and TRBJ1-4): KAGVTQTPRYLIKTRGQQVTLSCSPISGHRSVSWYQQTPGQGLQFLFEYFSETQRNKGNFPGRFSGRQFSNSRSEMNVSTLELGDSALYLCASSLDGEKLFFGSGTQLSVL.

This clonotype has more than one count but fewer than ten. CDR3: CATSDSGTPIAQYF. DNA of the CDR3: TGTGCCACCAGTGATTCCGGGACCCCGATCGCGCAGTATTTT. V and J are TRBV24-1 and TRBJ2-3; D might be TRBD1 or TRBD2, each matching 5 bases. V lost 2 bases to trimming and J lost 10 bases, with 15 bases between them. Germline V gene sequence: CDR1 KGHDR, CDR2 SFDVKD. The CDR3 runs to 14 residues.

The V and J genes are TRBV11-1 and TRBJ2-5; 7 bases fit TRBD2. The junction had 3 bases not matched to a gene; V was cut back by 5 bases and J by 0 bases. Germline CDR1 and CDR2: SGHAT and FQDESV (reference sequence). The CDR3 covers 14 residues. In DNA form, the CDR3 reads TGTGCCAGCAGCCAACTAGCGTACCAAGAGACCCAGTACTTC. Residues: CASSQLAYQETQYF.

The chain recombines TRBV7-9 with TRBJ2-3; 12 bases align to TRBD2. This CDR3 is built from 17 residues. From germline, CDR1 is SEHNR and CDR2 FQNEAQ (reference sequence). With V trimmed by 5 bases and J by 5 bases, 11 bases remained unmatched. The CDR3 nucleotides read TGTGCCAGCAGCCAAGCCTATGGACTAGCGGGACGAGATACGCAGTATTTT. Protein: CASSQAYGLAGRDTQYF. Full variable domain (missing parts from reference TRBV7-9 and TRBJ2-3): DTGVSQNPRHKITKRGQNVTFRCDPISEHNRLYWYRQTLGQGPEFLTYFQNEAQLEKSRLLSDRFSAERPKGSFSTLEIQRTEQGDSAMYLCASSQAYGLAGRDTQYFGPGTRLTVL.

This clonotype was detected only a few times. The rearrangement joins TRBV7-3 to TRBJ2-3; 12 positions match TRBD2. Germline loops: CDR1 SGHTA, CDR2 FQGTGA. V was clipped by 5 bases and J by 4 bases; unmatched bases: 10. The CDR3 runs to 17 residues. The CDR3: CASSPRALAGGADTQYF. CDR3 nucleotide sequence: TGTGCCAGCAGCCCAAGGGCCCTAGCGGGAGGGGCAGATACGCAGTATTTT.

The rearrangement uses TRBV12-3 or TRBV12-4 and TRBJ2-1, with 7 bases lining up with TRBD1. This CDR3 is built from 16 residues. V lost 3 bases, J lost 4 bases, and 9 bases stayed unmatched. CDR3 sequence reads: CASSLGQQAPYNEQFF. The CDR3 DNA follows: TGTGCCAGCAGTTTGGGACAGCAGGCTCCGTACAATGAGCAGTTCTTC.

In its sample, this clonotype was seen many times. V gene TRBV29-1 combines with J gene TRBJ1-1; TRBD1 agrees at 7 bases. Germline V lookup: CDR1 SQVTM, CDR2 ANQGSEA. J lost 0 bases, V lost 8 bases, and 6 bases had no gene match. This CDR3 contains 13 residues. CDR3 residues: CSIRDRLNTEAFF. CDR3 sequence (DNA): TGCAGCATCAGGGACAGACTGAACACTGAAGCTTTCTTT.

This clonotype was counted many times. The rearrangement links TRBV11-3 to TRBJ1-1, with D tentatively TRBD1 (5 bases). In germline, CDR1 is SGHNT, CDR2 YENEEA. The ends were cut back, 2 bases at V and 4 bases at J, with 8 bases in the middle. The CDR3 extends over 13 amino acids. The CDR3 DNA reads as TGTGCCAGCAGCTTACAGGGAAGCACTGAAGCTTTCTTT. Residues: CASSLQGSTEAFF.